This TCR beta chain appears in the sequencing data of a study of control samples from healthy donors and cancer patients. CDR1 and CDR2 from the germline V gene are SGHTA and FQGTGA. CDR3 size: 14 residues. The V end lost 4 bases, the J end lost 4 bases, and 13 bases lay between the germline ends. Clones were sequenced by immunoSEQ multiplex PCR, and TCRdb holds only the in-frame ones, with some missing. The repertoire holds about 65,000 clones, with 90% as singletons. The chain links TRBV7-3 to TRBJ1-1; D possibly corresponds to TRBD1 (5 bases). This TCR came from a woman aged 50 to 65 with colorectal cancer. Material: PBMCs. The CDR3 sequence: CASSSGGIATEAFF. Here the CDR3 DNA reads TGTGCCAGCAGCTCCGGGGGTATCGCCACTGAAGCTTTCTTT.